This entry lists 7 T cell receptor beta chains sequenced from one sample in a study of monozygotic twins with inflammatory bowel disease (dated by TCRdb to the late 2010s). The library was built by means of 5' RACE. The run used an Illumina HiSeq 2500. TCRdb reprocessed the reads into one record per CDR3 protein sequence, lacking DNA. The sample's own table lists some 170,000 distinct CDR3 sequences. The ten largest make up approximately 2.4% of the sample. The sequencing input was blood. These receptors were taken from a human donor with ulcerative colitis or Crohn's disease, or a healthy co-twin of an affected twin (not recorded which).

The chain uses TRBV9 and TRBJ2-1; with no DNA, the TCRdb D assignment of TRBD2 cannot be verified. CDR3 length equals 13 residues. Germline V gene data show CDR1 as SGDLS and CDR2 as YYNGEE. CDR3: CASSGLAGNEQFF.

The J gene is TRBJ1-5, the V gene TRBV9; as DNA is missing, the TRBD1 call by TCRdb cannot be tested. Per germline, CDR1 SGDLS and CDR2 YYNGEE. This CDR3 has 15 residues. CDR3 residues: CASSEAGGHGQPQHF.

V and J are TRBV6-2 or TRBV6-3 and TRBJ2-7; TCRdb picks TRBD2, but there is no DNA to check that call. Per germline, CDR1 MNHEY and CDR2 SVGEGT. The CDR3 length is 15 residues. CDR3 amino acids: CASRDAGGGGNEQYF.

The chain links TRBV27 to TRBJ1-6; the TCRdb call, TRBD1, lacks DNA for checking. The CDR3 runs 17 residues. Germline lookup yields CDR1 MNHEY and CDR2 SMNVEV (reference sequence). The CDR3 protein is CASSSGDRVFYNSPLHF.

The CDR3 loop is CASSIVELTPPNEQFF. This chain uses TRBV19 with TRBJ2-1; TCRdb's D call of TRBD1 is untestable without DNA. CDR1 LNHDA and CDR2 SQIVND come from the germline V gene (reference sequence). The CDR3 sequence is 16 residues long.

The genes are TRBV12-3 or TRBV12-4 and TRBJ2-5. The CDR3 is 14 amino acids. CDR3 amino acids: CASSFRQNQETQYF.

The chain couples TRBV27 to TRBJ2-3. Germline CDR1 MNHEY, CDR2 SMNVEV (reference sequence). The CDR3 length is 15 residues. The CDR3 is CASSSIRQGTDTQYF.